This T cell receptor beta chain was retrieved from a study of blood T cell repertoires in COVID-19. Study in general: T cells, B-cell-depleted T cells, or PBMCs supplied cDNA or gDNA.

Per the authors' pipeline: Reference gene primer amplification gave nucleated cell count estimates. Assay: immunoSEQ multiplex PCR; the TCRdb copy retains only in-frame clones and omits some. V, J and clone size derive from that table, while D and trimming were established from the DNA sequence. The sample records approximately 440,000 clones, less than 95% being singletons. The age range of participants was about 18 to 89 years, with residence in 20 to 25 US areas. In Cohort 3, a recovered donor had either two negative PCRs, clearance, or symptom resolution. This CDR3 region has 13 residues. Germline V lookup: CDR1 SGHAT, CDR2 FQNNGV. V was pared by 4 bases and J by 3 bases, with 3 bases of the junction left unmatched.

The sample taken for sequencing was PBMCs or T cells enriched from blood (not recorded which). The clonotype comes from a man younger than 35 who had recovered from COVID-19. The chain joins TRBV11-2 to TRBJ2-7; TRBD2 agrees at 7 bases. CDR3 nucleotide sequence: TGTGCCAGCAGCTCTCGGACTAGCTACGAGCAGTACTTC. Translating it yields CASSSRTSYEQYF.